A single TCR beta chain is shown here with its context. Its antigen is still unknown. The sample originates from a study of shared clonotypes between healthy human individuals. At the level of the study: CD8 memory received one plate per donor, CD8 naive two, CD4 memory three and CD4 naive three. Study conclusions and caveats: Estimated clonotype richness was generally higher in naive than memory subsets. Generation probabilities of non-shared clonotypes were lower (relative to those shared by all four donors).

CD4+ cells yielded CD45RA+ naive and CD45RA-negative memory subsets. The CDR3 spans 15 residues. Trimming left V 6 bases short and J 5 bases short, with 19 bases between. CDR1 and CDR2 from the germline V gene are LGHNA and YSLEER. Using immunoSEQ multiplex PCR, the repertoire was profiled, and TCRdb retains in-frame clones only, with some absent. The repertoire holds 800,000 to 1,200,000 clones, approximately 78% seen once, with 0.5% to 0.6% in the top ten. The sequencing input was memory CD4+ T cells from PBMCs. Subset reported: CD45RA-negative fraction. This TCR was recovered from a man younger than 35 in good health. Some clones in this sample may be carry-over from other donors' samples. The chain has TRBV4-3 and TRBJ1-2, with D unresolved. CDR3 sequence reads: CASSQDGPAGYGYTF. CDR3 DNA: TGCGCCAGCAGTCAGGATGGGCCCGCGGGATATGGCTACACCTTC.